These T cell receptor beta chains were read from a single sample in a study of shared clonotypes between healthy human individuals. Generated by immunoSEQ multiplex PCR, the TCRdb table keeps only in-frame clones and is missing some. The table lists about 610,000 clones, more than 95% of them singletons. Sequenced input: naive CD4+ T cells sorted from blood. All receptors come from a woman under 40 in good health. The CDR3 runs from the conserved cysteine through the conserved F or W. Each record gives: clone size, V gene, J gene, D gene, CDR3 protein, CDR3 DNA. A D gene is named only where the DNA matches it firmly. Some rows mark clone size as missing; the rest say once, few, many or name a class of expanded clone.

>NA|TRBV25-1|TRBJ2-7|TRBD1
CASSESGTGSYEQYF
TGTGCCAGCAGTGAGTCCGGGACAGGATCCTACGAGCAGTACTTC
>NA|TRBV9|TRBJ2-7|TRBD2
CASSVASTGGLNEQYF
TGTGCCAGCAGCGTAGCTTCGACGGGAGGGCTCAACGAGCAGTACTTC
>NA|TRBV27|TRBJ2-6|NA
CASSFRGSGANVLTF
TGTGCCAGCAGTTTTAGGGGAAGTGGGGCCAACGTCCTGACTTTC
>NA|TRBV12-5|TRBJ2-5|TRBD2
CASATGTSVEETQYF
TGTGCTAGTGCTACCGGGACTAGCGTTGAAGAGACCCAGTACTTC
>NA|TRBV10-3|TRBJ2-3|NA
CAISDIGAGTDTQYF
TGTGCCATCAGTGATATTGGGGCAGGCACAGATACGCAGTATTTT
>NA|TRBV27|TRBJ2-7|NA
CASSLRPSYEQYF
TGTGCCAGCAGTTTACGGCCCTCCTACGAGCAGTACTTC
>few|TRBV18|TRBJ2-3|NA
CASSPSTDTQYF
TGTGCCAGCTCACCTAGCACAGATACGCAGTATTTT
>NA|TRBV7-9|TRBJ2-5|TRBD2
CASSPGTSGSGETQYF
TGTGCCAGCAGCCCCGGGACTAGCGGGAGCGGAGAGACCCAGTACTTC
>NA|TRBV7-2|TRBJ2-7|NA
CASSLSVVSYEQYF
TGTGCCAGCAGCTTATCCGTGGTATCCTACGAGCAGTACTTC
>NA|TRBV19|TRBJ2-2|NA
CASTYPGTKGTGELFF
TGTGCCAGTACTTACCCCGGGACGAAGGGGACCGGGGAGCTGTTTTTT
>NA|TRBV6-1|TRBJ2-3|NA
CASRYGTAAGDTQYF
TGTGCCAGCAGGTACGGGACTGCCGCGGGAGATACGCAGTATTTT
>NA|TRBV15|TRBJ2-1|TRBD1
CATSRDGQGSYEQFF
TGTGCCACCAGCAGAGATGGACAGGGTAGCTATGAGCAGTTCTTC
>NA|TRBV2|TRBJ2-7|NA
CASSESHNSYEQYF
TGTGCCAGCAGTGAATCCCACAACTCCTACGAGCAGTACTTC